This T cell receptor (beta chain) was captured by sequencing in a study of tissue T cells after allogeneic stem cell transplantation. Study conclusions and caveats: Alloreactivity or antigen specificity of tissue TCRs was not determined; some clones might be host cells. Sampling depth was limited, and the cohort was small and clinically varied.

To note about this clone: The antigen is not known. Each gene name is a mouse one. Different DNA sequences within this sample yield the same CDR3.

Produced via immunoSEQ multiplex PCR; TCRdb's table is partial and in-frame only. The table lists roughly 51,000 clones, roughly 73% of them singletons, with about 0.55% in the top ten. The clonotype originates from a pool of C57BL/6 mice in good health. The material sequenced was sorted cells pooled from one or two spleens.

The CDR3 sequence is CASGDAGASAETLYF. CDR3 DNA (partial): TGTGCCAGCGGTGATGCTGGGGCTAGTGCAGAAACGCTGTAT. The chain links TRBV13-2 to TRBJ2-3, with TRBD2 as a possible D gene (6 bases). The read finishes 1 residue shy of the CDR3 end, and the germline J gene is used to complete it. Per germline, CDR1 NNHNN and CDR2 SYGAGS (reference sequence). Between the trimmed V and J ends, which lost 0 bases and 0 bases, there was a span of 8 bases. The CDR3 contains 15 residues.